The 4 T cell receptor beta chains presented below share a single source sample, sequenced in a study of blood T cell repertoires in COVID-19. The table came from immunoSEQ multiplex PCR; TCRdb's copy has only in-frame clones and leaves some out. The sample has fewer than 250,000 clones; approximately 89% are singletons. The material sequenced was peripheral blood. The receptors here all came from a woman aged 40 to 55 with acute or convalescent COVID-19.

CDR3 sequence reads: CASRPEGATEAFF. The DNA for the CDR3 is TGTGCCAGCAGGCCAGAGGGGGCCACTGAAGCTTTCTTT. The rearrangement joins TRBV2 to TRBJ1-1; 7 nucleotides match TRBD1. Per germline, CDR1 SNHLY and CDR2 FYNNEI. This CDR3 comprises 13 residues. The V gene end was trimmed by 6 bases and the J gene end by 4 bases; junction bases not matched to a gene: 5.

This CDR3 reads CASSPRGRSSYNSPLHF. CDR3 nucleotide sequence: TGTGCCAGCAGCCCTAGGGGCAGGAGCTCCTATAATTCACCCCTCCACTTT. The genes are TRBV7-6 and TRBJ1-6; a weak D match, TRBD1 (5 bases). V lost 5 bases and J lost 0, with 14 bases in between. CDR3 length: 17 residues. Germline-derived CDR1 and CDR2 are SGHVS and FNYEAQ.

In nucleotides, the CDR3 is TGTGCCAGCAAGAGAGGGGACAGGGATACGCAGTATTTT. The encoded protein is CASKRGDRDTQYF. This sequence joins TRBV2 and TRBJ2-3; 8 nucleotides match TRBD1. The CDR3 length is 13 residues. CDR1 and CDR2 (germline): SNHLY, FYNNEI. The V and J ends lost 7 bases and 6 bases, in that order; junction bases with no gene match: 6. Based on the CDR3 plus reference TRBV2 and TRBJ2-3, the full variable domain is EPEVTQTPSHQVTQMGQEVILRCVPISNHLYFYWYRQILGQKVEFLVSFYNNEISEKSEIFDDQFSVERPDGSNFTLKIRSTKLEDSAMYFCASKRGDRDTQYFGPGTRLTVL.

The chain couples TRBV27 to TRBJ1-2; D remains ambiguous. Germline CDR1 and CDR2: MNHEY and SMNVEV (reference sequence). The length of the CDR3 is 12 residues. The V gene lost 8 bases and the J gene lost 2 bases, with 9 bases spanning the gap. For the CDR3, the DNA is TGTGCCAGCTTCGGAGGAAACTATGGCTACACCTTC. Its translation: CASFGGNYGYTF.